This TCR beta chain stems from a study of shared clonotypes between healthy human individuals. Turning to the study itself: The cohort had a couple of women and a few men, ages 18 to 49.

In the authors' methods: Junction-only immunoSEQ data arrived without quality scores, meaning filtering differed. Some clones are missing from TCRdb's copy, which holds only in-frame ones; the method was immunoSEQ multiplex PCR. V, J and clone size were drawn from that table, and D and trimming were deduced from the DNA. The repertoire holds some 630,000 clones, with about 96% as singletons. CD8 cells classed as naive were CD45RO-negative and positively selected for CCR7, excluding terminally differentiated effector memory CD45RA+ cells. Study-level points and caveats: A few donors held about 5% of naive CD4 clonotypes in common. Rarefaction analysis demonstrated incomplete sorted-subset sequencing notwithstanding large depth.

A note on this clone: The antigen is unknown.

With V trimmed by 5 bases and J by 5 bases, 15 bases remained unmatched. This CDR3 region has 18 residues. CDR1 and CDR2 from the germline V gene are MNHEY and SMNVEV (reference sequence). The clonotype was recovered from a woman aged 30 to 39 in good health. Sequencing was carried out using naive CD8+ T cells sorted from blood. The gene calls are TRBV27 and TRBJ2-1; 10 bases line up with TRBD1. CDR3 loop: CASSPYTSRQGANNEQFF. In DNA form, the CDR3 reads TGTGCCAGCAGTCCATATACCTCTCGACAGGGGGCGAACAATGAGCAGTTCTTC.